This TCR beta chain was recovered during a study of T cells in Graves' hyperthyroidism and ophthalmopathy (dated by TCRdb to about 2019). Notes on the research overall: Peripheral blood samples were taken at the time of initial diagnosis, prior to any treatment. The 75 to 100 discovery patients were randomly split 7:3 into training and test sets. Prospective prediction of ophthalmopathy was tested in an independent validation cohort consisting of some 18 hyperthyroidism patients and about 17 patients who later progressed to ophthalmopathy. In roughly six Graves' hyperthyroidism patients, the study also compared T-cell repertoires from thyroid tissue with T-cell repertoires from blood. Following sampling, methimazole starting at 30 mg daily was given to hyperthyroidism patients, and high-dose intravenous methylprednisolone was given to ophthalmopathy patients. TCR V-J signatures able to tell the groups apart were searched for in a discovery cohort of about a hundred patients, of whom more than 40 had Graves' ophthalmopathy and about 55 had stable Graves' hyperthyroidism. According to the paper, TCR Vbeta CDR3 sequencing was carried out on approximately 140 peripheral blood samples, which came from approximately 41 ophthalmopathy, under 85 hyperthyroidism and some 17 progressor patients.

This clonotype was observed at least ten times. Its antigen is not yet known. No base quality values were provided; no much bigger clone lies one nucleotide off. A patient counted as having stable Graves' hyperthyroidism if no progression to ophthalmopathy occurred over 18 months of follow-up. Hyperthyroidism patients were newly diagnosed, had a disease duration of under 2 months, and were aged 18 to 65 years. Any patient with an uncontrolled infection, another autoimmune disease, pregnancy or lactation was excluded. Diagnoses relied on clinical symptoms, serum thyroxine and TRAb, thyroid ultrasound and orbital computed tomography. Ficoll-Paque density gradient centrifugation was used to isolate PBMCs from about 10 ml of fresh peripheral blood. Total RNA was extracted with Trizol reagent, and quality was checked on an Agilent 2100 Bioanalyzer. There are 16 amino acids in the CDR3, from cysteine to phenylalanine inclusive. Solely the CDR3 DNA is kept, with 48 bases framed from the first base. V gives up 3 bases and J gives up 0 bases, and the segment between their germline ends measures 15 bases. Taken from the germline V gene (reference sequence), the CDR1 and CDR2 loops are LNHDA and SQIVND.

The TCR beta CDR3 regions were amplified from RNA transcripts. A first-round RT-PCR of the TCR CDR3 used the HTBI primer set with the Qiagen OneStep RT-PCR kit. The libraries were constructed in a second round of multiplex PCR and then size-selected and purified. Libraries were sequenced paired-end with 100 bp reads on an Illumina HiSeq2000. Per the source publication's procedure: SOAPnuke was used to process the raw data, throwing out any read that contained adapters or uncalled bases, had a mean Phred below 15, or lacked an exact constant-primer or identifier match. High-quality paired reads were merged using COPE v1.2.5, and each unique nucleotide sequence was defined as a clonotype. MiTCR v1.1 was used to align clonotypes to the IMGT TRBV, TRBD and TRBJ reference segments. The analysis included only V-J combinations with a frequency above 0.0001, which together covered over 98% of the repertoires. The TCS score was defined as the ratio of F50 (clonal expansion) to E x V (chaos), calculated using BLOSUM62-based TCRdist between CDR3 peptides within each V-J. Welch's t-statistics and random forest reduced around 520 V-J features to about 12, which were used in a naive Bayes classifier (R e1071). TCRdb cleaned the public reads at Q25 with fastp, built clones with MiXCR and kept in-frame beta chains. Here each entry gathers all rows of one CDR3 protein and keeps the most common genes and DNA. The V and J calls and clone size are TCRdb's, not the authors'. Within this sample are under 700,000 distinct CDR3 sequences, with 16% of them counted one time only. The top ten clones comprise 18% of the sample.

General conclusions and limits of the study: Most expanded thyroid clonotypes (frequency above 0.001) were also found in blood, which suggests that blood repertoires may mirror thyroid immune responses. No statistical method was used to fix the sample size in advance, and group allocation was not hidden from the investigators. A model built on a 13 V-J signature distinguished ophthalmopathy from stable hyperthyroidism, reaching 87.88% sensitivity and under 84% specificity in cross-validation and 80%/75% in testing. During validation, the model predicted progression to ophthalmopathy a median of approximately 6.5 months ahead of onset, with approximately 71% sensitivity and roughly 75% specificity.

This receptor was identified in a young woman with Graves' hyperthyroidism. The sequence is built from TRBV19 and TRBJ2-7, with an unclear D gene assignment. The sample was blood. For the CDR3, the sequence is CASSISPGGTSYEQYF. The DNA sequence is given as TGTGCCAGTAGTATCTCTCCCGGTGGCACCTCCTACGAGCAGTACTTC.